These T cell receptor beta chains were read from a single sample in a study of precursors of human CD4 cytotoxic T cells. TCRdb ran MiXCR on the reads and lists one entry per CDR3 protein. This sample has about 720 distinct CDR3 sequences; 15% to 20% occur once, and the top ten carry almost 9.5%. The material sequenced was memory CD4+ T cells from blood (PBMCs). All receptors derive from a human donor in good health. The CDR3 runs from the conserved cysteine through the conserved F or W.

CSARKASGFDEQFF	TRBV20-1	TRBJ2-1
CASSPGTGEETQYF	TRBV5-1	TRBJ2-5
CTSSKTGAGLNSPLHF	TRBV6-5	TRBJ1-6
CARARAGLSYEQYF	TRBV7-3	TRBJ2-7
CASKEGSRGPEAFF	TRBV6-5	TRBJ1-1
CASSLPHGYGYTF	TRBV5-6	TRBJ1-2
CSAQDGTGGNIYF	TRBV20-1	TRBJ1-3
CSAVTGTANQPQHF	TRBV20-1	TRBJ1-5
CASSLVQFTGELFF	TRBV5-1	TRBJ2-2
CASSRSLPPYEQYF	TRBV3-1	TRBJ2-7
CASADGGSGDTIYF	TRBV27	TRBJ1-3
CASSQGNRDEAFF	TRBV3-1	TRBJ1-1
CASSRDLGQNIQYF	TRBV2	TRBJ2-4
CASSLEYGRNTIYF	TRBV6-5	TRBJ1-3